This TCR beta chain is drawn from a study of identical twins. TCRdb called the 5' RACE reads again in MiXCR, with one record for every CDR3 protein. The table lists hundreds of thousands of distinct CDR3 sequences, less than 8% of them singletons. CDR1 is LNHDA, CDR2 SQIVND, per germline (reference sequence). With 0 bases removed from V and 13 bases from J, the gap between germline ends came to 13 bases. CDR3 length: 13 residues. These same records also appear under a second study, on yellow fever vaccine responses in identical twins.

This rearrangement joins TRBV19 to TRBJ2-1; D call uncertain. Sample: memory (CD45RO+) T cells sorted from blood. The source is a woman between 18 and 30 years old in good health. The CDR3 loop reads CASSIDPVTAQFF. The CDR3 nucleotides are TGTGCCAGTAGTATAGATCCCGTGACTGCTCAGTTCTTC.